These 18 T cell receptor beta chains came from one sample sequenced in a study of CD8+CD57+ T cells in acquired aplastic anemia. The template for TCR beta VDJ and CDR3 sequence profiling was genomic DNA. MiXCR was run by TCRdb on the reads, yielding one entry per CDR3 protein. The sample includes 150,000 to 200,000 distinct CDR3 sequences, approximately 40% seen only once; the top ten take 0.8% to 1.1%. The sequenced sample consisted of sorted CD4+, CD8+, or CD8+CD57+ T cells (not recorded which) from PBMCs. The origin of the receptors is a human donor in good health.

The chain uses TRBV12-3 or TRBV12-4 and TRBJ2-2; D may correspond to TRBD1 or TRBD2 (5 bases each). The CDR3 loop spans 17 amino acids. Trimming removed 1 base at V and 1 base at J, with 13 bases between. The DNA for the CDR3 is TGTGCCAGCAGTTTAGACCCCTGGGGGAGGAACACCGGGGAGCTGTTTTTT. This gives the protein CASSLDPWGRNTGELFF.

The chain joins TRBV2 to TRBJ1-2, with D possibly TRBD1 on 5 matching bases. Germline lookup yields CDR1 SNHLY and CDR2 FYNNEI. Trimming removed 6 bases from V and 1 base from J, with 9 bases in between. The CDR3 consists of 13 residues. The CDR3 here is CASSADSNYGYTF. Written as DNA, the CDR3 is TGTGCCAGCAGCGCTGACAGTAACTATGGCTACACCTTC.

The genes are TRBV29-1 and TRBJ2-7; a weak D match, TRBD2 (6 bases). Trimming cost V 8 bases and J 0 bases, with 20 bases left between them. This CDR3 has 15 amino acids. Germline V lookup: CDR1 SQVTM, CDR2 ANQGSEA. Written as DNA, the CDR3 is TGCAGCCACGACTCGCGGGGCGCTAACTCCTACGAGCAGTACTTC. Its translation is CSHDSRGANSYEQYF.

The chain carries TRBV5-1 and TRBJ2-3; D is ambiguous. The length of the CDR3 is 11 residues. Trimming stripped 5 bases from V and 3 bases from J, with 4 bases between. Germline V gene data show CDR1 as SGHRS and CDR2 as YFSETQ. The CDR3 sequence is CASSMTDTQYF. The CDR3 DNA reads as TGCGCCAGCAGTATGACAGATACGCAGTATTTT. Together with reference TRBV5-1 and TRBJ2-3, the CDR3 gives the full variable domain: KAGVTQTPRYLIKTRGQQVTLSCSPISGHRSVSWYQQTPGQGLQFLFEYFSETQRNKGNFPGRFSGRQFSNSRSEMNVSTLELGDSALYLCASSMTDTQYFGPGTRLTVL.

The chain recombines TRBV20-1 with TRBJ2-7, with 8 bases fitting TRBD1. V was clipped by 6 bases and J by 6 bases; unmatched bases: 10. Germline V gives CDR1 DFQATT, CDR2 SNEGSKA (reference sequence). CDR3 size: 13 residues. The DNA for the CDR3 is TGCAGTGCGATGGACAGGGATTTCTCCGAGCAGTACTTC. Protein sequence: CSAMDRDFSEQYF.

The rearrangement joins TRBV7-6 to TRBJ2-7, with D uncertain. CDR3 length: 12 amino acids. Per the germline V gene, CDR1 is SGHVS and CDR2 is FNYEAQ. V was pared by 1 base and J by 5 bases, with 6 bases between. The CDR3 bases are TGTGCCAGCAGCTTAGATGTGGACGAGCAGTACTTC. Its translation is CASSLDVDEQYF.

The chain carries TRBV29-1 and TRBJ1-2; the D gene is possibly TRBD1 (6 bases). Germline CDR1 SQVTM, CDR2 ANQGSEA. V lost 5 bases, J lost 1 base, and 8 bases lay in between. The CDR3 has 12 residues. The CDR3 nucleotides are TGCAGCGTTTACAGGGTTAACTATGGCTACACCTTC. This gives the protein CSVYRVNYGYTF.

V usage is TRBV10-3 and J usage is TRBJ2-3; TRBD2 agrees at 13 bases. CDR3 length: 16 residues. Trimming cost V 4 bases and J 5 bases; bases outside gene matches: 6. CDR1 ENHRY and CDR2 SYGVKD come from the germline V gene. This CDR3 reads CAISATSGGAIDTQYF. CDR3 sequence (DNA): TGTGCCATCAGTGCTACTAGCGGGGGGGCGATAGATACGCAGTATTTT.

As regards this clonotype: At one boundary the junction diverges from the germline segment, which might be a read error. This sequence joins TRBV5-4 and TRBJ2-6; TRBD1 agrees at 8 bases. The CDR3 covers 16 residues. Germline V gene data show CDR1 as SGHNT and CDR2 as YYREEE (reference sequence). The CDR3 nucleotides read TGTGCCAGCAGCTCGACAGGGGCCTCTGGGGCCGACGTCCTGACTTTC. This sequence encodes CASSSTGASGADVLTF.

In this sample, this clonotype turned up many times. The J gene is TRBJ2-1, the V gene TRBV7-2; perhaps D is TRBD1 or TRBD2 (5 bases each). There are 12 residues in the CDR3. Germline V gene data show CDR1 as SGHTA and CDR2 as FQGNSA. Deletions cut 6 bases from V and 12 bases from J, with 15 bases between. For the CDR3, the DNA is TGTGCCAGCAGTCGTACCGGGACCCCGCAGTTCTTC. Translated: CASSRTGTPQFF.

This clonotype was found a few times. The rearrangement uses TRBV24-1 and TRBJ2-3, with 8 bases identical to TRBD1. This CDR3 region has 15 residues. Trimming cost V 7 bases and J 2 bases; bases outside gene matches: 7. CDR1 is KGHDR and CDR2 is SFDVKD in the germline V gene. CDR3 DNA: TGTGCCACCAGCCCAGGACAGGGAATCACAGATACGCAGTATTTT. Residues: CATSPGQGITDTQYF.

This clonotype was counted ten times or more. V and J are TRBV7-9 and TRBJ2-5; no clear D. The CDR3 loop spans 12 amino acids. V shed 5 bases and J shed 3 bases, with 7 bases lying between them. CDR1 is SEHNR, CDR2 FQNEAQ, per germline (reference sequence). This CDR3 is CASSENKETQYF. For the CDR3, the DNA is TGTGCCAGCAGCGAGAACAAAGAGACCCAGTACTTC. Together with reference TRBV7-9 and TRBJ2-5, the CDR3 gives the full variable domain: DTGVSQNPRHKITKRGQNVTFRCDPISEHNRLYWYRQTLGQGPEFLTYFQNEAQLEKSRLLSDRFSAERPKGSFSTLEIQRTEQGDSAMYLCASSENKETQYFGPGTRLLVL.

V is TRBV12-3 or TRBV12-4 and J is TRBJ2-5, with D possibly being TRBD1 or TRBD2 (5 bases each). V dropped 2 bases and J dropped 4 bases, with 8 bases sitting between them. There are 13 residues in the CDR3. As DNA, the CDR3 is TGTGCCAGCAGTTTATCCGGGACAGAGACCCAGTACTTC. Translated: CASSLSGTETQYF.

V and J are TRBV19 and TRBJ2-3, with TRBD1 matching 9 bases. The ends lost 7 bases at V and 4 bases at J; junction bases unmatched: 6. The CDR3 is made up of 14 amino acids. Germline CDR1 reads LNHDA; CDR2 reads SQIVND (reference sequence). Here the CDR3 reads CASKWTGDADTQYF. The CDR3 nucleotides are TGTGCCAGTAAATGGACAGGGGACGCAGATACGCAGTATTTT. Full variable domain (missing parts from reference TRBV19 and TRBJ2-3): DGGITQSPKYLFRKEGQNVTLSCEQNLNHDAMYWYRQDPGQGLRLIYYSQIVNDFQKGDIAEGYSVSREKKESFPLTVTSAQKNPTAFYLCASKWTGDADTQYFGPGTRLTVL.

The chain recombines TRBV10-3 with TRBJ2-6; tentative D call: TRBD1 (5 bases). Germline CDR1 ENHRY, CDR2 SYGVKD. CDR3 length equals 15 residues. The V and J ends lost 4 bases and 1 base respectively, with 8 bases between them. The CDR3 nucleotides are TGTGCCATCAGTGGACAGCTATCTGGGGCCAACGTCCTGACTTTC. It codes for CAISGQLSGANVLTF.

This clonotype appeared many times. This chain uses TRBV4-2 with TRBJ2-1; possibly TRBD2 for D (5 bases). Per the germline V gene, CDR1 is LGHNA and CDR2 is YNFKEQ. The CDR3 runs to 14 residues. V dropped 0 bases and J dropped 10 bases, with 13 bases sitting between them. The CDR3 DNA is TGTGCCAGCAGCCAAGACCCGGGGTCGGGAGAGCAGTTCTTC. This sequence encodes CASSQDPGSGEQFF.

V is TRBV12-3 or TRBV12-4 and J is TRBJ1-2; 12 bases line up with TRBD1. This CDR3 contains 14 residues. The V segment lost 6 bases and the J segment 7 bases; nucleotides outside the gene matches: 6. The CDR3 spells CASSRGTGGGGYTF. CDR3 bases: TGTGCCAGCAGCCGGGGGACAGGGGGCGGTGGCTACACCTTC.

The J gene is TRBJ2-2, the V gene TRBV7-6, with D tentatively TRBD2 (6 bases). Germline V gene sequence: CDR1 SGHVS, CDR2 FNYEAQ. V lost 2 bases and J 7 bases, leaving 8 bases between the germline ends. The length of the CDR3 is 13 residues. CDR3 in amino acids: CASSLSGDGELFF. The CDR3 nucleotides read TGTGCCAGCAGCTTATCGGGGGACGGGGAGCTGTTTTTT. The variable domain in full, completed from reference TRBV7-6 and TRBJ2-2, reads GAGVSQSPRYKVTKRGQDVALRCDPISGHVSLYWYRQALGQGPEFLTYFNYEAQQDKSGLPNDRFSAERPEGSISTLTIQRTEQRDSAMYRCASSLSGDGELFFGEGSRLTVL.